The 21 T cell receptor beta chains reported below all come from one sample, sequenced in a study of T-cell memory formation after mild COVID-19. From the 5' RACE reads, TCRdb called clonotypes with MiXCR, one entry per CDR3 protein. The table lists about 150,000 distinct CDR3 sequences, approximately 13% of them singletons. Source material: PBMCs or a T cell subset sorted from them (not recorded which). Source of these receptors: a man aged 18 to 30 who had mild COVID-19 (a few samples of this study predate the infection). Cell type and time point are not known.

This clonotype was recorded at least ten times. The J gene is TRBJ2-2, the V gene TRBV9; 11 positions agree with TRBD1. Looked up from germline, CDR1 is SGDLS and CDR2 is YYNGEE. The CDR3 has 16 residues. V lost 0 bases, J lost 5 bases, and 3 bases stayed unmatched. The CDR3 DNA reads as TGTGCCAGCAGCGTAGGGACAGGGGGCGGAACCGGGGAGCTGTTTTTT. Amino acids: CASSVGTGGGTGELFF.

The chain is built from TRBV7-3 and TRBJ1-5; D is possibly TRBD1 (6 bases). V was cut by 1 base and J by 8 bases, with 12 bases left in between. CDR1 is SGHTA and CDR2 is FQGTGA in the germline V gene. This CDR3 is built from 14 residues. CDR3 in DNA: TGTGCCAGCAGCTTAAATGGGGGCCCGGAGCCCCAGCATTTT. This sequence encodes CASSLNGGPEPQHF.

The V gene is TRBV27, the J gene TRBJ1-5; possibly TRBD1 for D (6 bases). The CDR3 spans 15 residues. The germline V gene has CDR1 MNHEY and CDR2 SMNVEV (reference sequence). Trimming removed 6 bases from V and 3 bases from J, with 15 bases in between. In nucleotides, the CDR3 is TGTGCCAGCAGACCAACAGGGAACAACAATCAGCCCCAGCATTTT. This encodes CASRPTGNNNQPQHF.

The chain employs TRBV7-2 and TRBJ2-1; 8 nucleotides align to TRBD2. The ends lost 3 bases at V and 6 bases at J; junction bases unmatched: 7. The germline gives CDR1 SGHTA, CDR2 FQGNSA. CDR3 length: 15 residues. The CDR3: CASSLPAGDVNEQFF. CDR3 sequence (DNA): TGTGCCAGCAGCTTGCCAGCGGGGGATGTCAATGAGCAGTTCTTC.

This clonotype has a count of ten or more. The chain joins TRBV4-2 to TRBJ2-4; 11 bases fit TRBD2. From germline, CDR1 is LGHNA and CDR2 YNFKEQ. The CDR3 is 15 amino acids. With V trimmed by 4 bases and J by 2 bases, 1 base remained unmatched. The CDR3 region has the DNA TGTGCCAGCAGCCTAGCGGGGGGGCCCAAAAACATTCAGTACTTC. Translated, it gives CASSLAGGPKNIQYF.

The V call is TRBV19, the J call TRBJ1-5; no clear D gene. The CDR3 is 14 amino acids. V was trimmed by 5 bases and J by 0 bases, leaving 8 bases between them. Germline CDR1 is LNHDA and CDR2 is SQIVND (reference sequence). In DNA form, the CDR3 reads TGTGCCAGTAGTTGGGTAGCTAGCAATCAGCCCCAGCATTTT. Amino acid sequence: CASSWVASNQPQHF.

This clonotype was observed a few times. The chain carries TRBV9 and TRBJ2-3; 9 bases map to TRBD2. With V trimmed by 8 bases and J by 5 bases, 15 bases remained unmatched. Germline V lookup: CDR1 SGDLS, CDR2 YYNGEE. This CDR3 region has 16 residues. The CDR3: CASARVGGGAGDTQYF. Written as DNA, the CDR3 is TGTGCCAGTGCCCGAGTAGGCGGGGGGGCGGGAGATACGCAGTATTTT.

There are many counts of this clonotype. The chain is built from TRBV15 and TRBJ1-4; tentative D call: TRBD1 (5 bases). From germline, CDR1 is LNHNV and CDR2 YYDKDF (reference sequence). CDR3 length equals 15 residues. V was clipped by 0 bases and J by 8 bases, with 13 bases between them. CDR3 DNA sequence: TGTGCCACCAGCAGAGACCGGGGCTGGGACGAAAAACTGTTTTTT. It yields the protein CATSRDRGWDEKLFF.

This clonotype was detected many times. The chain joins TRBV9 to TRBJ2-3; D is unclear. The CDR3 runs 12 residues. The germline V gene encodes CDR1 SGDLS and CDR2 YYNGEE. The ends were cut back, 0 bases at V and 5 bases at J, with 4 bases in the middle. CDR3 protein: CASSVDRDTQYF. The CDR3 nucleotides are TGTGCCAGCAGCGTAGATAGAGATACGCAGTATTTT.

V is TRBV7-2 and J is TRBJ1-6; a possible D gene is TRBD1 (6 bases). Trimming cost V 4 bases and J 3 bases, with 10 bases left between them. The length of the CDR3 is 15 residues. Germline V gene data show CDR1 as SGHTA and CDR2 as FQGNSA. The CDR3 region is CASSSDSLYNSPLHF. As DNA, the CDR3 is TGTGCCAGCAGCTCGGACAGCCTCTATAATTCACCCCTCCACTTT.

The chain employs TRBV20-1 and TRBJ1-1; D uncertain. The CDR3 runs to 15 residues. Trimming removed 3 bases at V and 4 bases at J, with 18 bases between. Germline assignment: CDR1 DFQATT and CDR2 SNEGSKA (reference sequence). CDR3 in DNA: TGCAGTGCTAGGCCGATCAAAAAGCGGTCCACTGAAGCTTTCTTT. Amino acid sequence: CSARPIKKRSTEAFF.

The J gene is TRBJ1-1, the V gene TRBV10-3, with no clear D. The germline gives CDR1 ENHRY, CDR2 SYGVKD. V was clipped by 0 bases and J by 1 base, with 12 bases between them. The CDR3 totals 16 residues. CDR3 residues: CAISESKRDSNTEAFF. The CDR3 nucleotides are TGTGCCATCAGTGAGTCGAAACGGGATTCGAACACTGAAGCTTTCTTT.

This clonotype was recorded a few times. The CDR3 sequence: CASSPRQGSRSYEQYF. The CDR3 DNA follows: TGTGCCAGCAGTCCGAGACAGGGGTCTCGCTCCTACGAGCAGTACTTC. The chain carries TRBV12-3 or TRBV12-4 and TRBJ2-7, with TRBD1 matching 8 bases. CDR3 length: 16 amino acids. V lost 5 bases to trimming and J lost 0 bases; unmatched junction nucleotides: 9.

This clonotype was counted between two and nine times. CDR3 in DNA: TGTGCCAGCAGCCTGCAGGAGACCGGGGAGCTGTTTTTT. Its protein is CASSLQETGELFF. The chain couples TRBV7-3 to TRBJ2-2; D gene unclear. Trimming took 5 bases from V and 5 from J, leaving 9 bases between them. The CDR3 has 13 amino acids. Per germline, CDR1 SGHTA and CDR2 FQGTGA.

This clonotype was seen a few times. In nucleotides, the CDR3 is TGTGCCAGCAGCCACCCCCGGACTAGTACAGATACGCAGTATTTT. It translates to CASSHPRTSTDTQYF. The chain is built from TRBV4-2 and TRBJ2-3; 7 bases fit TRBD2. There are 15 residues in the CDR3. The J segment lost 3 bases and the V segment lost 3 bases, leaving 6 bases of the junction unmatched. Germline CDR1 reads LGHNA; CDR2 reads YNFKEQ.

As regards this clonotype: No conserved phenylalanine or tryptophan is present at the end of the CDR3, so a read error is the likely explanation. V and J are TRBV9 and TRBJ2-5; perhaps TRBD1 as D (5 bases). Germline loops: CDR1 SGDLS, CDR2 YYNGEE. Trimming took off 0 bases at V and 5 bases at J, with 11 bases between the two ends. CDR3 length: 14 residues. CDR3 loop: CASSVGGLSETQYL. In DNA, the CDR3 is TGTGCCAGCAGCGTAGGGGGCTTATCGGAGACCCAGTACTTA.

This clonotype was seen only a few times. The V and J genes are TRBV7-9 and TRBJ2-1, with D uncertain. CDR1 is SEHNR and CDR2 is FQNEAQ in the germline V gene (reference sequence). The CDR3 loop spans 15 amino acids. V was shortened by 2 bases and J by 0 bases, with 8 bases between the two germline ends. CDR3 loop: CASSLLASSYNEQFF. CDR3 bases: TGTGCCAGCAGCTTACTGGCCAGCTCCTACAATGAGCAGTTCTTC.

The table lists this clonotype with many counts. CDR3 sequence (DNA): TGTGCCAGCAGCCTCGGGGCCTACAATGAGCAGTTCTTC. Protein product: CASSLGAYNEQFF. The chain uses TRBV7-2 and TRBJ2-1; TRBD2 might be the D (5 bases). CDR3 length: 13 amino acids. V lost 5 bases, J lost 2 bases, and 7 bases lay in between. Germline assignment: CDR1 SGHTA and CDR2 FQGNSA.

Ten or more counts support this clonotype. The gene calls are TRBV3-1 and TRBJ2-5; D may be TRBD1 (6 bases). CDR3 length: 15 amino acids. Germline-derived CDR1 and CDR2 are LGHDT and YNNKEL (reference sequence). Trimming took 3 bases from V and 2 from J, leaving 13 bases between them. DNA of the CDR3: TGTGCCAGCAGCCATCTGGGGGCAGCACAAGAGACCCAGTACTTC. Protein: CASSHLGAAQETQYF.

This clonotype has more than one count but fewer than ten. The chain couples TRBV6-5 to TRBJ1-1, with 7 positions matching TRBD1. This CDR3 has 12 amino acids. Germline loops: CDR1 MNHEY, CDR2 SVGAGI. J was trimmed by 6 bases and V by 4 bases; bases with no gene match: 2. The CDR3 here is CASSSQGPEAFF. The CDR3 DNA follows: TGTGCCAGCAGTTCACAGGGGCCTGAAGCTTTCTTT.

The sample holds many counts of this clonotype. The CDR3 protein is CASTLQSRQGYGYTF. Written as DNA, the CDR3 is TGTGCCAGCACTTTGCAAAGTCGACAGGGCTATGGCTACACCTTC. V usage is TRBV12-3 or TRBV12-4 and J usage is TRBJ1-2, with 7 bases that match TRBD1. CDR3 size: 15 residues. With 7 bases clipped from V and 4 bases from J, the junction kept 12 bases outside the gene matches.